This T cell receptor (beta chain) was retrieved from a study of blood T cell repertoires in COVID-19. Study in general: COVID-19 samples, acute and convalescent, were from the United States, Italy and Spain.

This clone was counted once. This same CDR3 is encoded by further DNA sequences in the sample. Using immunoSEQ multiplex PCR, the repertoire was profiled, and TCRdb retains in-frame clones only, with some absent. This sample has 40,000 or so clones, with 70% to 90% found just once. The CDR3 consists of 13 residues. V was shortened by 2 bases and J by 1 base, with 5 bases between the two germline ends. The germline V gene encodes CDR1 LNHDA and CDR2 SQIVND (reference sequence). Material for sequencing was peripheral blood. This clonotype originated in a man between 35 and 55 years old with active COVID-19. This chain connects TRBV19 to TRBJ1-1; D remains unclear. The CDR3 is CASSIRGNTEAFF. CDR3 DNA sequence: TGTGCCAGTAGTATACGCGGGAACACTGAAGCTTTCTTT.